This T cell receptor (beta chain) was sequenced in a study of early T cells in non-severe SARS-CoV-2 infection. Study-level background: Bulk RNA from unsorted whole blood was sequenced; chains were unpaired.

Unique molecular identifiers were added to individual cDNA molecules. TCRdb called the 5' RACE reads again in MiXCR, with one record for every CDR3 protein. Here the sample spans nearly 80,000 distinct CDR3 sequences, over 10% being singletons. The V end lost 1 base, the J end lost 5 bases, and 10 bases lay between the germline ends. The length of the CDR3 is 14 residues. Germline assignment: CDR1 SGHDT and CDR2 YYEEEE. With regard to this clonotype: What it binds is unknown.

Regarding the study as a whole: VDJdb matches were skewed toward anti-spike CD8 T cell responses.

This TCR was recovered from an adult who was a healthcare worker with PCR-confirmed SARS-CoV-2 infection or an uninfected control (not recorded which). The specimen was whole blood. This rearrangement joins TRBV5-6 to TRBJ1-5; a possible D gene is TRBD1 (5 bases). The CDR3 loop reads CASSLMGRDQPQHF. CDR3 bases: TGTGCCAGCAGCTTGATGGGACGGGATCAGCCCCAGCATTTT.